Shown below are 10 T cell receptor beta chains from a single sample sequenced in a study of kidney transplant recipient with SARS-CoV-2 infection. From the reads, TCRdb called clonotypes with MiXCR, one entry per CDR3 protein. This sample carries about 240,000 distinct CDR3 sequences, 29% of them seen once, and the ten largest clones take under 7.5%. The input for sequencing was a blood sample, taken at baseline and on day 111 from a kidney transplant recipient. The receptors here all came from a male patient aged 25 to 39 who had COVID-19 and was a kidney transplant recipient. Some of the T cells might come from the graft donor.

This clonotype was detected many times. The chain employs TRBV19 and TRBJ1-5; D not certain. Germline CDR1 is LNHDA and CDR2 is SQIVND (reference sequence). V lost 3 bases and J lost 7, with 13 bases in between. CDR3 length: 14 amino acids. CDR3 nucleotide sequence: TGTGCCAGTAGTATTTCGGGGATGGGGCAGCCCCAGCATTTT. This translates into CASSISGMGQPQHF. The whole variable domain, remainder taken from reference TRBV19 and TRBJ1-5, is DGGITQSPKYLFRKEGQNVTLSCEQNLNHDAMYWYRQDPGQGLRLIYYSQIVNDFQKGDIAEGYSVSREKKESFPLTVTSAQKNPTAFYLCASSISGMGQPQHFGDGTRLSIL.

This clonotype occurred many times. The chain recombines TRBV27 with TRBJ2-2; either TRBD1 or TRBD2 may supply D (5 bases each). The CDR3 consists of 15 residues. Per the germline V gene, CDR1 is MNHEY and CDR2 is SMNVEV (reference sequence). Trimming took 3 bases from V and 4 from J, leaving 12 bases between them. The CDR3 reads CASSLTRDGTGELFF. The CDR3 bases are TGTGCCAGCAGTTTGACCCGGGACGGCACCGGGGAGCTGTTTTTT.

At least ten counts were recorded for this clonotype. The chain employs TRBV6-5 and TRBJ2-1; TRBD2 aligns across 11 bases. J lost 8 bases, V lost 6 bases, and 12 bases had no gene match. This CDR3 is built from 16 residues. CDR1 and CDR2 from the germline V gene are MNHEY and SVGAGI. CDR3 bases: TGTGCCAGCAGCAAAGGCAAACTAGCGGGAGTGGATGAGCAGTTCTTC. Residues: CASSKGKLAGVDEQFF.

This clonotype was counted at least ten times. The chain has TRBV20-1 and TRBJ2-2, with 9 bases identical to TRBD2. Germline CDR1 and CDR2: DFQATT and SNEGSKA (reference sequence). The CDR3 covers 15 residues. Trimming removed 2 bases from V and 3 bases from J; junction bases left unmatched: 4. As DNA, the CDR3 is TGCAGTGCTAGATTTGGCGGGAGGGACACCGGGGAGCTGTTTTTT. Its translation: CSARFGGRDTGELFF.

In its sample, this clonotype was seen many times. This rearrangement joins TRBV23-1 to TRBJ1-2; D not certain. TRBV23-1 carries the ORF label, with uncertain function. The germline V and J ends were trimmed by 4 bases and 4 bases, with 22 bases remaining between them. There are 17 residues in the CDR3. This CDR3 is CASSRCELRRKTYGYTF. The CDR3 bases are TGCGCCAGCAGTCGCTGCGAGCTACGCAGAAAGACCTATGGCTACACCTTC.

To note about this clonotype: Just one base apart from a much larger clone, this may be a read error. The V call is TRBV7-2, the J call TRBJ1-2; TRBD1 is a possible D gene (5 bases). The CDR3 length is 17 residues. Trimming took off 5 bases at V and 4 bases at J, with 23 bases between the two ends. Germline loops: CDR1 SGHTA, CDR2 FQGNSA. CDR3 in amino acids: CASSDPFRDRKTYGYTF. The CDR3 DNA reads as TGTGCCAGCAGCGATCCTTTCAGAGACAGAAAGACCTATGGCTACACCTTC. The full variable domain, its missing parts supplied by reference TRBV7-2 and TRBJ1-2, is GAGVSQSPSNKVTEKGKDVELRCDPISGHTALYWYRQSLGQGLEFLIYFQGNSAPDKSGLPSDRFSAERTGGSVSTLTIQRTQQEDSAVYLCASSDPFRDRKTYGYTFGSGTRLTVV.

This clonotype was counted at least ten times. The chain carries TRBV11-3 and TRBJ2-1; possibly TRBD2 for D (6 bases). V was pared by 1 base and J by 3 bases, with 10 bases between. The CDR3 has 15 amino acids. Per germline, CDR1 SGHNT and CDR2 YENEEA. CDR3 residues: CASSLGQGGYNEQFF. The DNA for the CDR3 is TGTGCCAGCAGCTTAGGGCAGGGAGGCTACAATGAGCAGTTCTTC.

As to this clonotype: It may be a read error: a sequence one base away is much more abundant. The V and J genes are TRBV7-9 and TRBJ1-2, with D hard to call. Germline assignment: CDR1 SEHNR and CDR2 FQNEAQ (reference sequence). The CDR3 consists of 14 residues. The ends were cut back, 5 bases at V and 3 bases at J, with 13 bases in the middle. The CDR3 loop reads CASSPKWAHYGYTF. The DNA for the CDR3 is TGTGCCAGCAGCCCTAAGTGGGCCCACTATGGCTACACCTTC.

As concerns this clonotype: Since a much larger clone is just one base distant, this may be a read error. The chain couples TRBV7-6 to TRBJ2-6; maybe TRBD1 (5 bases). Germline lookup yields CDR1 SGHVS and CDR2 FNYEAQ. The ends were cut back, 8 bases at V and 10 bases at J, with 15 bases in the middle. There are 13 residues in the CDR3. DNA of the CDR3: TGTGCCAGCTGGGCAGGGATTTCTAACGTCCTGACTTTC. It yields the protein CASWAGISNVLTF.

This clonotype has just a few counts. The rearrangement uses TRBV21-1 and TRBJ2-3. TRBV21-1 is a documented pseudogene. The CDR3 is 17 amino acids. This CDR3 is CASRRYLATAMQDTQYF. As DNA, the CDR3 is TGTGCCAGCAGACGGTATTTAGCTACAGCCATGCAAGATACGCAGTATTTT.